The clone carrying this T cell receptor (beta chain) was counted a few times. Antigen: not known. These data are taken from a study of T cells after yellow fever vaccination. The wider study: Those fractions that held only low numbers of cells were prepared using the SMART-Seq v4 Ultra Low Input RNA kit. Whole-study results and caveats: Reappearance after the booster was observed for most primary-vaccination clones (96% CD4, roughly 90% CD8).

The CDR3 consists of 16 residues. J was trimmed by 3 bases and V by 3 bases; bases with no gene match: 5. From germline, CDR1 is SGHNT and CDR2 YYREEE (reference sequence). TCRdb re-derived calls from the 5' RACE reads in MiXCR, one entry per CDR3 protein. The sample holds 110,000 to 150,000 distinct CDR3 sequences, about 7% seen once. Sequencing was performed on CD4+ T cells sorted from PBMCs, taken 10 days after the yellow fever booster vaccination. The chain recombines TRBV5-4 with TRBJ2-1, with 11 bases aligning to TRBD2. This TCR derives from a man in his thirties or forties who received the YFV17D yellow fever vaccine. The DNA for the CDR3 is TGTGCCAGCAGCTGGGCTACTAGCGGGGGCTACAATGAGCAGTTCTTC. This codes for CASSWATSGGYNEQFF.